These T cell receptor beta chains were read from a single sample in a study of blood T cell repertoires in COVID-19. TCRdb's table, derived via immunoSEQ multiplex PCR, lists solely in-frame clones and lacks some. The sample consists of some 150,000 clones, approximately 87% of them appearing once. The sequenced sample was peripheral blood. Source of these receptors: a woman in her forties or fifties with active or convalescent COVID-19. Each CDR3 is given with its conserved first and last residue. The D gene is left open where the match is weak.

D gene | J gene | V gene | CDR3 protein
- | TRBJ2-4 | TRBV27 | CASSQLLGSLAKNIQYF
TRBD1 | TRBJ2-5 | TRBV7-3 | CASSLRQGETQYF
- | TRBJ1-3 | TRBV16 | CASSQSAGVGNTIYF
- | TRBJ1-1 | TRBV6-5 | CASSYLRGGGNTEAFF
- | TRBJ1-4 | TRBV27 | CASSFYGEGEKLFF
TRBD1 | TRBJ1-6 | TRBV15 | CATSRGQGAWTYNSPLHF
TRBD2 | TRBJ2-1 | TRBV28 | CASSFRLAGQFF
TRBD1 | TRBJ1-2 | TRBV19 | CASSRDRANGYTF
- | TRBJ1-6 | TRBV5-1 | CASSSGKRDSPLHF
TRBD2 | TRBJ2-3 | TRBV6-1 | CASSEPGLVEDPFTDTQYF
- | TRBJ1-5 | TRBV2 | CASRAGVNQPQHF
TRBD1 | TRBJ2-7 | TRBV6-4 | CASSAKHGPGQGTCEQYF
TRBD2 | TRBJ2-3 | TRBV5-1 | CASSLAGTRRTDTQYF
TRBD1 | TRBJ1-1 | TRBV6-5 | CASSQGARVGTEAFF
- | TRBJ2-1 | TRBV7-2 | CASRLEGGTYNEQFF
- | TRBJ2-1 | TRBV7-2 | CASSHSYNEQFF
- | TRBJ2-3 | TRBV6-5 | CASSYSDSSDTQYF
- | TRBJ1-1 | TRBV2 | CASTGLLNTEAFF
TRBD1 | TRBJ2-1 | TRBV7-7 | CASSLGTGIYNEQFF
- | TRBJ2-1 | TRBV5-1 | CASSANTGTLYNEQFF
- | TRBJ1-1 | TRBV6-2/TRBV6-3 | CASSRGGIEAFF
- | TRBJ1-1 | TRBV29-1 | CSVEVRAGSEAFF
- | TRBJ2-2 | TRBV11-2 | CASSFRGLGPVTGELFF
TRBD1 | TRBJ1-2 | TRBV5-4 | CASSWDREGGYTF
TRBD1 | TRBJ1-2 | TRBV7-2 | CASSQDGQGRGYTF
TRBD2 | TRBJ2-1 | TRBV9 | CASSVRAGENNEQFF
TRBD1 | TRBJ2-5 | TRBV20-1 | CSASRGTGGGETQYF
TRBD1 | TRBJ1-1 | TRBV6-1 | CASSAHGTGKGSRDTEAFF